This T cell receptor (beta chain) was sequenced for a study of blood T cell repertoires in COVID-19. The CDR3 runs to 16 residues. With 4 bases clipped from V and 2 bases from J, the junction kept 6 bases outside the gene matches. Germline V gene lookup returns CDR1 LNHDA and CDR2 SQIVND (reference sequence). TCRdb's copy holds only in-frame clones and misses some; the assay was immunoSEQ multiplex PCR. The table shows 75,000 to 95,000 clones, with more than 85% occurring only once. The V and J genes are TRBV19 and TRBJ2-7; 12 bases agree with TRBD2. The sequence was collected from a man aged 60-69 years with acute or convalescent COVID-19. Sequenced sample: peripheral blood. The CDR3: CASSRGTSGRTYEQYF. The DNA for the CDR3 is TGTGCCAGTAGTAGAGGGACTAGCGGGCGAACCTACGAGCAGTACTTC.